One T cell receptor beta chain is described in this entry. The CDR3 totals 18 residues. Germline V gene lookup returns CDR1 SGHDT and CDR2 YYEEEE. V was pared by 0 bases and J by 7 bases, with 9 bases of the junction left unmatched. The repertoire was sequenced with immunoSEQ multiplex PCR; TCRdb's copy has only in-frame clones and lacks some. The data hold 40,000 to 65,000 clones, with around 84% observed a single time. The sample is drawn from a study of technical replicates of blood from several donors. The receptor comes from a human donor in good health. Some clones in this sample may be carry-over from other donors' samples. This rearrangement joins TRBV5-6 to TRBJ2-2; 13 positions match TRBD2. Sequenced sample: PBMCs. CDR3 amino acids: CASSLELAGGRDGGELFF. CDR3 DNA sequence: TGTGCCAGCAGCTTGGAACTAGCGGGGGGGCGAGATGGCGGGGAGCTGTTTTTT.